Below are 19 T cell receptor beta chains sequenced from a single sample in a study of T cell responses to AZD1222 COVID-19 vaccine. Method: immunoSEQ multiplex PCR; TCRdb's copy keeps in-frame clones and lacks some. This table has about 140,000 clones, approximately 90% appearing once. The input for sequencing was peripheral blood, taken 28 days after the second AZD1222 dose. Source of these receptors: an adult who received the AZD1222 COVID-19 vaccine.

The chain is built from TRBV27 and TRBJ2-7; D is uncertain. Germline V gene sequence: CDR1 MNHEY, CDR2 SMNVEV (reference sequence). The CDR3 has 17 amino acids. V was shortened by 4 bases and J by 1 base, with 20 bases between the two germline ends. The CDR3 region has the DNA TGTGCCAGCAGTTGGAATCGAGAGGTTCGCGTTTCCTACGAGCAGTACTTC. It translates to CASSWNREVRVSYEQYF.

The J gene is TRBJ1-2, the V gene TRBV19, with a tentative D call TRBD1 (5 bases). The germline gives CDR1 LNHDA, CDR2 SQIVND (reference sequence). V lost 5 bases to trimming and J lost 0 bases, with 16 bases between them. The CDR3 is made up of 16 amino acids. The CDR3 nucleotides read TGTGCCAGTAGTCCTGGGACCAAACCAGCTAACTATGGCTACACCTTC. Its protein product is CASSPGTKPANYGYTF.

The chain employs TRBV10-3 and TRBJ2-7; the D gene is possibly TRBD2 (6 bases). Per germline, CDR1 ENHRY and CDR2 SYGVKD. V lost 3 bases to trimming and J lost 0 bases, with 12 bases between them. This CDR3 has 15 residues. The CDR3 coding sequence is TGTGCCATCAGTGACCGGGACTTCAGCTCCTACGAGCAGTACTTC. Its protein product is CAISDRDFSSYEQYF.

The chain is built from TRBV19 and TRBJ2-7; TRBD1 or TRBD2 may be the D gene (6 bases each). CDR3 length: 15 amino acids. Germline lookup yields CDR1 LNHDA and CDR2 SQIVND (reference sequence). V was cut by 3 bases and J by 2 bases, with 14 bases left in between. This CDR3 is CASSIGSGATYEQYF. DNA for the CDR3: TGTGCCAGTAGTATTGGATCGGGGGCCACCTACGAGCAGTACTTC.

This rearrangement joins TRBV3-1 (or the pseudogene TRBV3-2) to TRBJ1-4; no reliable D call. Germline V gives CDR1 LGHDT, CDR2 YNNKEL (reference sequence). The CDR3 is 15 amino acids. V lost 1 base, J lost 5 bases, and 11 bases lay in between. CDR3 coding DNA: TGTGCCAGCAGCCAAGTCCCCAGGCCGAATGAAAAACTGTTTTTT. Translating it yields CASSQVPRPNEKLFF.

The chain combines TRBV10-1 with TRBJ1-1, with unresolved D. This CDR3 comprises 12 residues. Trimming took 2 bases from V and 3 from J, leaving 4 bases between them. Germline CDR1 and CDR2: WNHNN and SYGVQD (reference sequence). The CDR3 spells CASSEGYTEAFF. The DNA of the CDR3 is TGCGCCAGCAGTGAGGGGTACACTGAAGCTTTCTTT.

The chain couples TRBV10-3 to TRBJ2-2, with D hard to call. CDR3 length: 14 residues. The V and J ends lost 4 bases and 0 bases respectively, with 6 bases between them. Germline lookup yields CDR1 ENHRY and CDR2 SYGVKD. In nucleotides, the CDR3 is TGTGCCATCAGTGGGAGCGCGAACACCGGGGAGCTGTTTTTT. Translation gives CAISGSANTGELFF.

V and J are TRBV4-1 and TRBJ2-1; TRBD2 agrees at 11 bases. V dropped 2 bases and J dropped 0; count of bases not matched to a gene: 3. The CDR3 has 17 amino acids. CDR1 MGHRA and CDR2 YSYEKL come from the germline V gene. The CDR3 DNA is TGCGCCAGCAGCCAAAGACTAGCGGGGATCTCCTACAATGAGCAGTTCTTC. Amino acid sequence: CASSQRLAGISYNEQFF.

CDR3 sequence (DNA): TGTGCCACCAGTGATTTGCTGTACAGCAATGAGCAGTTCTTC. It is translated as CATSDLLYSNEQFF. This sequence joins TRBV24-1 and TRBJ2-1; D is undetermined. V shed 0 bases and J shed 6 bases, with 8 bases lying between them. Germline V gene sequence: CDR1 KGHDR, CDR2 SFDVKD. This CDR3 has 14 residues.

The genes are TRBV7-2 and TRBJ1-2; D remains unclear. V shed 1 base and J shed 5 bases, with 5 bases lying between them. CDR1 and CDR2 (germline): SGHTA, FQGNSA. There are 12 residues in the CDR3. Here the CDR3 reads CASSLGSYGYTF. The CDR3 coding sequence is TGTGCCAGCAGCTTAGGGTCTTATGGCTACACCTTC.

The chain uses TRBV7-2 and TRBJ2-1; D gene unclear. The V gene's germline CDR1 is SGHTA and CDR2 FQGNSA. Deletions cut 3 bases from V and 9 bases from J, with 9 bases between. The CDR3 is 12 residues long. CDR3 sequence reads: CASSFTRREQFF. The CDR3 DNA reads TGTGCCAGCAGCTTCACTCGGCGTGAGCAGTTCTTC. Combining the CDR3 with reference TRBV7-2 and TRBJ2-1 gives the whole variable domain GAGVSQSPSNKVTEKGKDVELRCDPISGHTALYWYRQSLGQGLEFLIYFQGNSAPDKSGLPSDRFSAERTGGSVSTLTIQRTQQEDSAVYLCASSFTRREQFFGPGTRLTVL.

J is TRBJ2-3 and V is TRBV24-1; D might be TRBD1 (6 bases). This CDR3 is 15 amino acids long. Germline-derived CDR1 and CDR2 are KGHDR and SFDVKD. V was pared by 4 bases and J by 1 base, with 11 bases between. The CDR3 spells CATSEYPGGTDTQYF. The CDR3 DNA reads TGTGCCACCAGTGAGTATCCAGGGGGCACAGATACGCAGTATTTT.

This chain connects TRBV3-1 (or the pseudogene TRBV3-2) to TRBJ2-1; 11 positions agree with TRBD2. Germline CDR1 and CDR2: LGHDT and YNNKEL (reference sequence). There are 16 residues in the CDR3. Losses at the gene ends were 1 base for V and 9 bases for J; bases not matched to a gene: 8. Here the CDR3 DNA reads TGTGCCAGCAGCCAAGCACTAGCGGGGGCGACGACTGAGCAGTTCTTC. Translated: CASSQALAGATTEQFF.

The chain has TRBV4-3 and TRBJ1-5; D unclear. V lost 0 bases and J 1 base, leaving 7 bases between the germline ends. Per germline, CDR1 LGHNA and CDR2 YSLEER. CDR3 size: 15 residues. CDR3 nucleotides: TGCGCCAGCAGCCAAGATAGGACGAGCAATCAGCCCCAGCATTTT. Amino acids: CASSQDRTSNQPQHF.

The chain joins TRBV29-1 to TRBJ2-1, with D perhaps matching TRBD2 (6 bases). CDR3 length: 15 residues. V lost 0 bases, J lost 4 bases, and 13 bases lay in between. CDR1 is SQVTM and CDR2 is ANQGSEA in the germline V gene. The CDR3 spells CSVEDLREDYNEQFF. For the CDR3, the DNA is TGCAGCGTTGAAGATCTGCGGGAAGATTACAATGAGCAGTTCTTC.

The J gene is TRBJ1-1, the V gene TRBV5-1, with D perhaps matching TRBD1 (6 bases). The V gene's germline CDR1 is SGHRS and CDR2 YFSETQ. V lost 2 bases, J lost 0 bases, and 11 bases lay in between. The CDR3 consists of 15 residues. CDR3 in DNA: TGCGCCAGCAGCTTCAACAGGGAAATGAACACTGAAGCTTTCTTT. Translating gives CASSFNREMNTEAFF.

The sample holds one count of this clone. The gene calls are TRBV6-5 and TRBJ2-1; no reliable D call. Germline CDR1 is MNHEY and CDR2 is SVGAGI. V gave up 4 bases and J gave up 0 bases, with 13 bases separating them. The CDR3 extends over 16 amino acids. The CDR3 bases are TGTGCCAGCAGTTCCGACTCGGCGAGCTCCTACAATGAGCAGTTCTTC. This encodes CASSSDSASSYNEQFF.

As DNA, the CDR3 is TGTGCCAGCAGCGTAGGAGGGACAACAAACTATGGCTACACCTTC. Translated, it gives CASSVGGTTNYGYTF. The rearrangement uses TRBV9 and TRBJ1-2; D is possibly TRBD1 (6 bases). CDR1 and CDR2 from the germline V gene are SGDLS and YYNGEE. V was pared by 0 bases and J by 2 bases, with 11 bases between. The CDR3 runs to 15 residues.

The CDR3 here is CASVQPPNEKLFF. The CDR3 DNA reads TGTGCCAGCGTGCAGCCTCCTAATGAAAAACTGTTTTTT. The chain carries TRBV12-3 or TRBV12-4 and TRBJ1-4; no firm D call. CDR3 length: 13 amino acids. Trimming took off 8 bases at V and 3 bases at J, with 10 bases between the two ends.